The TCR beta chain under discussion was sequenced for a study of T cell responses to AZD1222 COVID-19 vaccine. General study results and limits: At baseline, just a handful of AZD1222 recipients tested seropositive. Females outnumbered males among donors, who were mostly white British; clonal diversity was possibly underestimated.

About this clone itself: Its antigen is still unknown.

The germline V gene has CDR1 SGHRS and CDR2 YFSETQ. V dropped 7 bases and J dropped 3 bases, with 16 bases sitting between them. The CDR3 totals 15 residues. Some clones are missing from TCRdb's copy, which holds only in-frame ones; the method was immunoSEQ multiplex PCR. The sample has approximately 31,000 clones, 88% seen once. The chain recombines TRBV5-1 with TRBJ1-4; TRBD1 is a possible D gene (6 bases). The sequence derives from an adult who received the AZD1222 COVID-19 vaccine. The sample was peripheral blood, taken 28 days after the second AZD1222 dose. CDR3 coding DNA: TGCGCCAGCCGAAATCAGGGGTCCGCTAATGAAAAACTGTTTTTT. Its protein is CASRNQGSANEKLFF.